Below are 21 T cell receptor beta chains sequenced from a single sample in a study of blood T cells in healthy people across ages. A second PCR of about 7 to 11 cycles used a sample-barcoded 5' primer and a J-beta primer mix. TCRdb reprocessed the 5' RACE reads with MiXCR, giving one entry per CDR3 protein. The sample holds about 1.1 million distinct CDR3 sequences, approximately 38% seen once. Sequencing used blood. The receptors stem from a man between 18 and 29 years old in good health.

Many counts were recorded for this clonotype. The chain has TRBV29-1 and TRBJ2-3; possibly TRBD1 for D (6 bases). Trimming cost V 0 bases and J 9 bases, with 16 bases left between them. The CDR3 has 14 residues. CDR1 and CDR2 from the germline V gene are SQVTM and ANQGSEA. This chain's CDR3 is CSVEDPYRVVTQYF. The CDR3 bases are TGCAGCGTTGAAGACCCCTACAGGGTGGTGACGCAGTATTTT.

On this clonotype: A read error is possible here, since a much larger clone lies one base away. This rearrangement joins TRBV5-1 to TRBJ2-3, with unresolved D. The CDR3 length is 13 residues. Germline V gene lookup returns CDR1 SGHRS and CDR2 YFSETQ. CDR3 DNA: TGCGCCAGCAGATTGGGGAACACAGATACGCAGTATTTT. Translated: CASRLGNTDTQYF.

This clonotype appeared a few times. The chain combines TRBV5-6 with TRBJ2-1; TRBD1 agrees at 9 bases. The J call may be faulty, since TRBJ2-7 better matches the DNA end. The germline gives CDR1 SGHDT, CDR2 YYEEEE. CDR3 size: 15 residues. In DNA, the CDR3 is TGTGCCAGCAGCGAGGGACAGGGATCCGACAATGAGCAGTACTTC. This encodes CASSEGQGSDNEQYF.

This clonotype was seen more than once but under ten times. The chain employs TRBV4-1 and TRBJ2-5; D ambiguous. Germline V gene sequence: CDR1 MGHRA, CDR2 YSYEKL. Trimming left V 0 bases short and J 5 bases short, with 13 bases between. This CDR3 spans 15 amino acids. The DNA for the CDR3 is TGCGCCAGCAGCCAAGATGACCTGCGTCGGGAGACCCAGTACTTC. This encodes CASSQDDLRRETQYF.

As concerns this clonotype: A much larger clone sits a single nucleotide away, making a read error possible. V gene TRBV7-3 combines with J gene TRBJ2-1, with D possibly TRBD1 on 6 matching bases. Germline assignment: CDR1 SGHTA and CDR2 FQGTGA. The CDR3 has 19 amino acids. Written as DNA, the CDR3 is TGTGCCGGCAGCTTTAAAGGGGGTAGGTTGCGCCCTTCCTACAATGAGCAGTTCTTC. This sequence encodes CAGSFKGGRLRPSYNEQFF.

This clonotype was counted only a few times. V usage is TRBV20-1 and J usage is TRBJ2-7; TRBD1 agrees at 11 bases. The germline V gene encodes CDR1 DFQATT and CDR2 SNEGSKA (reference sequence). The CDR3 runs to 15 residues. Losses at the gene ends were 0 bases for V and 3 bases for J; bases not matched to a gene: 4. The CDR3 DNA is TGCAGTGCTAGAGATCGGGACAGGGGGTTCTACGAGCAGTACTTC. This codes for CSARDRDRGFYEQYF.

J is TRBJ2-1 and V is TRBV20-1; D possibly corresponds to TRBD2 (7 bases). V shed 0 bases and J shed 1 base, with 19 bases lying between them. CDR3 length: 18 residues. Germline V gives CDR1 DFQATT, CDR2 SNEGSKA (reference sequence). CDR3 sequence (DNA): TGCAGTGCTAGAGATATCTTAGGGGGGGGCAATTCCTACAATGAGCAGTTCTTC. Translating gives CSARDILGGGNSYNEQFF.

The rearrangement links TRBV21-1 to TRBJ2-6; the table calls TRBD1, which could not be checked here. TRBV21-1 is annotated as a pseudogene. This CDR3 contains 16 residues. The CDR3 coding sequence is TGTGCCAGCAGCAAGGTGGACCCGGGACAGCCGAACGTCCTGACTTTC. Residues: CASSKVDPGQPNVLTF.

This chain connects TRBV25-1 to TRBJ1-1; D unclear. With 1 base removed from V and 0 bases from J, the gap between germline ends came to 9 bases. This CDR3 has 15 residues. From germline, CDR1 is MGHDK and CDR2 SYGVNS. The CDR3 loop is CASSESNRLNTEAFF. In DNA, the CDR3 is TGTGCCAGCAGTGAATCTAACAGATTGAACACTGAAGCTTTCTTT.

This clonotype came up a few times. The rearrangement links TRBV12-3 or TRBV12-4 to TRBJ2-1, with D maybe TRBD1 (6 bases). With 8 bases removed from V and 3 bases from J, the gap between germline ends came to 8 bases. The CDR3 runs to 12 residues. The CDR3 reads CASWGLYNEQFF. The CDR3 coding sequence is TGTGCCAGCTGGGGGCTCTACAATGAGCAGTTCTTC.

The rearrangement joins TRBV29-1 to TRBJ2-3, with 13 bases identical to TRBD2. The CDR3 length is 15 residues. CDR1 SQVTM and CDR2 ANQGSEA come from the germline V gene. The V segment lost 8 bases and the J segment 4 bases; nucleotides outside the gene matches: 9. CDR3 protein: CSRRLAGGSADTQYF. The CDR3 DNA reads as TGCAGCAGACGACTAGCGGGGGGTTCAGCAGATACGCAGTATTTT.

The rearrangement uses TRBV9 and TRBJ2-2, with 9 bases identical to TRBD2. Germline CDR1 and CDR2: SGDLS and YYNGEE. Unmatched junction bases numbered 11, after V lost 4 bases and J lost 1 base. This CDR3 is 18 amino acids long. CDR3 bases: TGTGCCAGCAGCACCCAAGCTAGCGGGGCGATGAACACCGGGGAGCTGTTTTTT. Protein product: CASSTQASGAMNTGELFF.

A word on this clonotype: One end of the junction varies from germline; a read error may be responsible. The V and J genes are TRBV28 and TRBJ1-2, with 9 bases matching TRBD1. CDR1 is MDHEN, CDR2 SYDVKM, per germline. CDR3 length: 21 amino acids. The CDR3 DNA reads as TGTGCCAGCAGCCCACTACCGGGACAGGGTGCACGACCCAGCATAAACTATGGCCACACCTTC. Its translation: CASSPLPGQGARPSINYGHTF.

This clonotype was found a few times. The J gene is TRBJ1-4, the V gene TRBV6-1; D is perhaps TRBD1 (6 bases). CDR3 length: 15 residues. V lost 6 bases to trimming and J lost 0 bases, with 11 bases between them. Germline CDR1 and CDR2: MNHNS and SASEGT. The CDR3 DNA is TGTGCCAGCAGCGCAGGACAGTCAACTAATGAAAAACTGTTTTTT. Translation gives CASSAGQSTNEKLFF.

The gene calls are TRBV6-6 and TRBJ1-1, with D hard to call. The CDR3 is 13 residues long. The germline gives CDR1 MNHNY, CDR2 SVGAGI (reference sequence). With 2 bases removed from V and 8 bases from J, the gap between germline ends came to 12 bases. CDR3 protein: CASSYASNGEAFF. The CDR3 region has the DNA TGTGCCAGCAGTTACGCCTCCAATGGGGAAGCTTTCTTT.

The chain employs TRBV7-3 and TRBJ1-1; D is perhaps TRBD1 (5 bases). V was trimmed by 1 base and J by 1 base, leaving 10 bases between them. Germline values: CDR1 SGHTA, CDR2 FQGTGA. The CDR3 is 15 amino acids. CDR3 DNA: TGTGCCAGCAGCTTAAGCGCAGGGTCGAACACTGAAGCTTTCTTT. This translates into CASSLSAGSNTEAFF.

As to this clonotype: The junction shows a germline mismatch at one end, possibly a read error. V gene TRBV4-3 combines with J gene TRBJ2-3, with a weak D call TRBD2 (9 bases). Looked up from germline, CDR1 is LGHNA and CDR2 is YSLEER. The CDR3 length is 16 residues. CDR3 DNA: TGCGCCAGCAGCCAACGGCGGGGGGGCGGGACAGGTACGCAGTATTTT. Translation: CASSQRRGGGTGTQYF.

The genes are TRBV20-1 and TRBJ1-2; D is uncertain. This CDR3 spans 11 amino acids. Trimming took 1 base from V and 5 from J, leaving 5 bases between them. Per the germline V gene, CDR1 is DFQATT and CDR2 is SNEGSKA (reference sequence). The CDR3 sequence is CSARVRYGYTF. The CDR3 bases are TGCAGTGCTAGAGTGAGGTATGGCTACACCTTC.

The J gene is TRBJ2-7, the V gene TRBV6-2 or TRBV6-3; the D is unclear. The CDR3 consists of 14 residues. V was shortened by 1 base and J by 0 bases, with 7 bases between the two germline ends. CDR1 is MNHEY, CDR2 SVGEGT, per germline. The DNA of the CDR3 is TGTGCCAGCAGTTACTTTGGAGCCTCCTACGAGCAGTACTTC. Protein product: CASSYFGASYEQYF.

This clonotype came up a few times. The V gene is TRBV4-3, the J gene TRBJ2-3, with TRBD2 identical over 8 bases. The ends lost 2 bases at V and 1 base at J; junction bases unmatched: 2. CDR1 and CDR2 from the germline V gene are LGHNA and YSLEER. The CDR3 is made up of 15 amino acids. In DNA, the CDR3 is TGCGCCAGCAGCCAATTCGGGGGGGGCACAGATACGCAGTATTTT. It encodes CASSQFGGGTDTQYF.

Here the CDR3 DNA reads TGTGCCAGCAGTGACAGGGTCATTGAGGATGGCTACACCTTC. This gives the protein CASSDRVIEDGYTF. The chain couples TRBV2 to TRBJ1-2; TRBD1 is a possible D gene (5 bases). Germline values: CDR1 SNHLY, CDR2 FYNNEI. V was shortened by 3 bases and J by 6 bases, with 14 bases between the two germline ends. CDR3 size: 14 residues.